This T cell receptor (beta chain) was identified in a study of brain T cells in children with intractable seizures. Overall study results and limits: Pre- and post-surgery blood differed in depth, so pre-surgery absences may be undersampling.

On this clone: The antigen is undetermined.

The germline V gene encodes CDR1 MDHEN and CDR2 SYDVKM. This CDR3 region has 14 residues. Trimming shortened V by 2 bases and J by 0 bases, and 6 bases separated the two germline ends. Time point denoted: blood from clinic visit 5 months post-surgery; TSC patient then seizure free. Only cases whose brain tissue showed the highest T cell transcript signatures were sequenced. Patients received at least one anti-epileptic drug before surgery. TCRdb's table, derived via immunoSEQ multiplex PCR, lists solely in-frame clones and lacks some. The profile shows approximately 330,000 clones, over 85% of them singletons.

Sample: peripheral blood, taken roughly 5 months after surgery. The rearrangement joins TRBV28 to TRBJ2-3; the D is unclear. The clonotype comes from a boy younger than two with tuberous sclerosis and intractable seizures. The CDR3: CASSLILSTDTQYF. The CDR3 bases are TGTGCCAGCAGTTTAATACTTAGCACAGATACGCAGTATTTT.